This T cell receptor (beta chain) was sequenced during a study of T cells after yellow fever vaccination. Using its own MiXCR run on the 5' RACE reads, TCRdb lists one record per CDR3 protein. Of 100,000 to 150,000 distinct CDR3 sequences detected, around 15% appear once; the ten largest clones hold 35% to 45%. The input for sequencing was CD8+ T cells sorted from PBMCs, taken 5 days after the yellow fever booster vaccination. The TCR comes from a man between 18 and 29 years old who received the YFV17D yellow fever vaccine.

The CDR3 loop is CASSRLGGPVGETQYF. For the CDR3, the DNA is TGTGCCAGCAGCCGCCTGGGGGGGCCTGTGGGAGAGACCCAGTACTTC. The gene calls are TRBV7-6 and TRBJ2-5, with D possibly matching TRBD2 (7 bases). V lost 5 bases, J lost 4 bases, and 20 bases lay in between. Germline V gene sequence: CDR1 SGHVS, CDR2 FNYEAQ. The CDR3 totals 16 residues. The variable domain in full, completed from reference TRBV7-6 and TRBJ2-5, reads GAGVSQSPRYKVTKRGQDVALRCDPISGHVSLYWYRQALGQGPEFLTYFNYEAQQDKSGLPNDRFSAERPEGSISTLTIQRTEQRDSAMYRCASSRLGGPVGETQYFGPGTRLLVL.